This T cell receptor beta chain stems from a study of blood T cell repertoires in COVID-19 (dated by TCRdb to 2020 to 2022). Regarding the study in general: Samples from collaborators originated in the United States, Italy and Spain and spanned both the acute and convalescent phases of COVID-19. The prospective study material was composed of cDNA or gDNA derived from T cells, B-cell-depleted T cells, or PBMCs. Deeply sampled blood TCRbeta repertoires from subjects exposed to, actively infected with, or recovered from COVID-19 were included in the dataset. The repertoires were released in a freely available public database meant as a resource for research on the immune response to SARS-CoV-2. The samples were drawn from two sources: the first 160 participants of the ongoing ImmuneRACE study, and approximately 1,300 subjects contributed by 6 global collaborators. The sample metadata nearly always contained a de-identified subject ID, COVID-19 status, age in years and sex. Where HLA class I and class II types were available, the types were taken from metadata supplied by the sample provider, not from assay-based typing.

About this clone itself: It has no known antigen specificity. The input lacks base qualities; no much larger clone sits a single base away.

TCRbeta CDR3 regions were amplified from genomic DNA using the immunoSEQ Assay, a bias-controlled multiplex PCR. In the original analysis: The number of nucleated cells in each sample was estimated from the amplification of reference gene primers within the assay. To quantify the absolute abundance of each unique TCRbeta CDR3 rearrangement, sequence reads were collapsed and filtered. For each sample, productive Simpson clonality was calculated by taking the square root of Simpson's diversity index across productive rearrangements. This immuneACCESS table, as held by TCRdb, lists in-frame sequences with V and J called but not all clones. Of the missing ones, under half trace to an unresolved V gene in checked studies; the others have no known cause. Clone size and V and J calls were adopted from that table, with D and trimming inferred from the DNA. In this sample the table shows 200,000 to 300,000 clones, about 86% of which occur a single time. Clones ranked in the top ten supply about 3.3% of the sample.

Overall study results and their limits: Clinical and demographic metadata were provided uncurated, with the amount varying by source and participant.

Enrolling through a virtual design, the prospective study's participants ranged in age from roughly 18 to 89 years and lived across about two dozen United States geographic areas. Cohort assignment in the prospective study relied on participant-reported clinical history from a screening survey and a study questionnaire. Each participant in the prospective study had whole blood, serum and a nasopharyngeal or oropharyngeal swab collected by mobile phlebotomists. Over an approximately 2-month period, participants in the prospective study had the option of providing additional blood draws and questionnaires. Before DNA extraction, prospective study blood samples were shipped either frozen or at room temperature. Taken from cysteine to phenylalanine, the CDR3 has 15 residues. The only DNA kept is the CDR3, 45 bases in frame from the first base. The germline V gene yields SGHRS for CDR1 and YFSETQ for CDR2. V is cut by 4 bases and J by 0 bases, and the space between the germline ends is 11 bases.

Sequencing was performed on PBMCs or T cells enriched from blood (not recorded which). This chain joins TRBV5-1 to TRBJ1-3; 6 matching bases give a weak D call of TRBD1. This clonotype originated in a woman between 40 and 55 years old with acute COVID-19. The CDR3 in this case is CASSPGQNSGNTIYF. The sequenced DNA: TGCGCCAGCAGCCCGGGACAAAACTCTGGAAACACCATATATTTT.